This T cell receptor beta chain was captured in a study of cytomegalovirus exposure and HLA in healthy donors (dated by TCRdb to between 2016 and 2019). About the investigation overall: An earlier analysis of some 600 of the donors reported about 300 Gb of sequence data and 90 million to 120 million unique TCR beta sequences obtained from about 179 million T cells. An early release covering some 640 HLA-typed donors comprised approximately 290 gigabases of sequencing data and around 86 million unique TCR sequences. Of the approximately 400 genotyped donors, roughly 85% fell in the genetic ancestry cluster associated with self-reported Caucasian donors. The study aimed to test whether cataloging public T cell receptors could reveal signatures of past pathogen exposure. The study profiled the T cell repertoires of about 640 subjects by immunosequencing and related them to cytomegalovirus serostatus. Along with the approximately 650-subject first cohort, a separate validation cohort of more than 90 different subjects was used. To predict cytomegalovirus infection status, the study brought together high-throughput TCR immunosequencing, statistical association of individual TCRs with disease status, and machine learning. A later analysis re-analyzed previously published TCR beta repertoires from 500 to 700 donors and added high-resolution HLA genotyping to study TCR occurrence patterns. Rather than drawing on any new phenotypic data, the later analysis identified candidate immune exposures from TCR beta sequences and the way those sequences occurred across donors. An earlier analysis of 450 to 750 of the donors used high-throughput TCR beta sequencing to judge whether each TCR beta V gene segment behaved as functional or pseudogenic. Donor age, sex, ethnicity and CMV serostatus were collected together with the repertoire data. A later genetic analysis took genome-wide SNP genotypes for about three fifths of the 666 donors and used that subset as a discovery cohort. All discovery cohort repertoires had been generated on a single sequencing platform. HLA typing covered class I and class II loci at four-digit resolution. Typing coverage varied by locus: roughly 629-640 donors for A, B, C, DRB1 and DQB1; more than 500 for DQA1; over 600 for DPA1; 450 to 480 for DPB1. Four to six DR-DQ haplotypes were handled as single units for association and clustering, since linkage in the cohort was strong. Across 398 genotyped donors of the cohort, an average of about 220,000 unique TCR beta nucleotide sequences per donor were sequenced, and approximately 17% of those sequences were non-productive.

The CDR3 measures 14 amino acids from cysteine to phenylalanine. Just the 42-base CDR3 DNA is kept, in frame starting at base 1. According to the germline V gene, CDR1 reads MRHNA and CDR2 reads SNTAGT. Trimming removed 6 bases from V and 4 bases from J; the gene matches leave 2 bases unexplained. Overall study results and their limits: A total of some 180 TCR beta chains were listed by the study as associated with cytomegalovirus. In an earlier analysis of over 550 of the donors, most TCR beta V segments were observed in productive rearrangements about 90% or about 30% of the time, broadly matching IMGT annotations. The sequencing pipeline was judged likely to have produced a cluster of highly shared sequence variants as a technical artifact. It was suggested by the authors that the approach could potentially be generalized to other disease states and immunological phenotypes. According to a later analysis, TCR association rates differed among HLA loci, with DRB1 alleles showing the most associated TCRs and HLA-C alleles showing the fewest. Compared with equally common non-associated chains, HLA-associated TCR beta chains in a later analysis were more clonally expanded and had lower generation probabilities. A later analysis reported that several top co-occurrence clusters appeared linked to parvovirus B19, influenza, CMV and Epstein-Barr virus. Some IMGT-functional V segments, including TRBV6-2 and TRBV6-3, could not be told apart with the 87-base-pair reads, so those segments were excluded. A later genetic analysis associated a missense DCLRE1C variant with V-gene and J-gene trimming of TCR beta chains, and an independent cohort replicated the association. Roughly uniform sequencing depth across donors was assumed in presence/absence analyses, although this assumption may not hold. Specific HLA alleles were associated with some 15,000 TCR beta sequences at a false discovery rate of 0.05 in a later analysis. Cytomegalovirus status was reported to be diagnosed by the classifier with high specificity and sensitivity in both the original and validation cohorts. In a later analysis, most CMV-associated TCR beta chains were found to appear HLA-restricted, with HLA associations seemingly driven largely by CMV exposure. A few of the identified cytomegalovirus-associated TCR beta chains were confirmed in vitro to be specific for cytomegalovirus antigens. Because HLA typing was missing for some donors at each locus, association tests included only the typed subset. According to a later genetic analysis, donors in an Asian-associated ancestry cluster had fewer N-insertions in productive TCRs than the approximately 670-donor mean. Linkage disequilibrium might explain the correlated functional status among segregating V segments, but an unknown experimental factor could not be excluded. A further reported finding was that TCR beta sequences accurately predicted the HLA-A and HLA-B alleles for most subjects in the first cohort. The earlier analysis of some 540 of the donors excluded approximately 15 rarely observed V segments, including chromosome 9 orphons, because counts were too low. Immune exposure information for the cohort was limited to CMV serostatus. This cohort had only TCR beta chains sequenced, and the lack of alpha or paired-chain data limited which features could be detected. When HLA alleles, especially DR and DQ, strongly co-occurred, TCR associations were difficult to assign to individual alleles. Most TCR sequences were observed very rarely across donors, whereas some public TCRs were present in many individuals.

Libraries were prepared through the immunoSEQ multiplex PCR assay. The multiplex PCR relied on a mix of 60 forward primers for TCR Vbeta segments and 13 reverse primers for TCR Jbeta segments. The CDR3 region of rearranged TCR beta genes was amplified from genomic DNA by a multiplex PCR assay. The Illumina HiSeq System was used to sequence the amplified TCR beta libraries as 87-base-pair reads. The paper's data handling went like this. In a later analysis, about 80 million unique TCR beta chains were counted across the roughly 700 repertoires, and approximately 9.9 million of these chains were shared by at least two donors. A nearest-neighbor algorithm error-corrected the raw reads and collapsed the reads into unique sequences, merging closely related sequences to remove PCR and sequencing errors. To assign V, D and J gene segments, CDR3 sequences were aligned to IMGT reference sequences. Each retained sequence needed at least a six-nucleotide match to both a V gene segment and a J gene segment. Rearrangements were called productive when the CDR3 lacked stop codons and stayed in frame with V and J; all others were non-productive. Following IMGT convention, CDR3 was defined as the stretch from the second conserved V-encoded cysteine up to the conserved J-encoded phenylalanine. The earlier analysis of about 610 of the donors excluded sequences that lacked an unambiguous match to a single V gene segment. An earlier analysis of about 590 of the donors classified V segments as functional when productive rearrangements were above 56.7% and as segregating when the standard deviation between donors was above 5%. A statistical classification framework was built for diagnosing cytomegalovirus status from the catalog of TCR beta chain sequences. In a later analysis, TCR nucleotide sequences were compared against IMGT/GENE-DB human TR gene sequences so that V and J genes could be assigned. Using the TCRdist pipeline, a later analysis assigned CDR3 sequences along with most-parsimonious VDJ recombination scenarios. In a later analysis, every TCR beta chain was defined by the combination of its CDR3 amino acid sequence and its V-gene family, and reads without a unique V-gene family were dropped. To address suspected cross-contamination and a sequencing artifact, a later analysis removed 592 highly shared, low-generation-probability nucleotide sequences. In a later analysis, a clonal expansion index was calculated for each public chain from normalized within-repertoire ranks of inferred template counts. Generation probabilities in a later analysis came from a VDJ recombination model fitted to out-of-frame rearrangements, and those results were checked against IGoR. In a later analysis, TCR-TCR, TCR-HLA and TCR-CMV co-occurrence was scored with hypergeometric tests, and a repertoire-size bias correction was applied to TCR pairs. In a later analysis, false discovery rates were estimated by permuting HLA or CMV assignments 20 times. A later analysis grouped co-occurring TCRs with DBSCAN, adding TCRdist sequence similarity when clustering within HLA-allele-positive subsets. Co-occurrence clustering excluded repertoires with fewer than 30,000 or more than 120,000 public chains, plus five with anomalous nucleotide sharing. TCRdb took this table from immuneACCESS and kept in-frame rearrangements with V and J called. Such tables lack part of the clones; where checked against another copy, unresolved V genes explain under half of the gap, and the rest is unexplained. V and J calls and clone size follow that table, whereas D and trimming were derived from the DNA. The sample yields around 80,000 clones; about three quarters were counted once. Clones ranked in the top ten supply almost 4.5% of the sample.

The cohort comprised 710 or so healthy bone marrow donors. Cohort members were all nominally healthy when sampled, although unrecorded immune exposures were likely present. The donor tested CMV seronegative, placing the donor among the approximately 400 seronegative members of the cohort. Every donor gave a peripheral blood sample, and the peripheral blood mononuclear cells from that sample were used for TCR beta sequencing. Genomic DNA was extracted from the blood cell samples with the Qiagen DNeasy Blood Extraction Kit. Comments on this clone: The specificity of this receptor is unknown. No much larger clonotype is one base removed from it; base qualities were not supplied.

The sample comprised PBMCs. The sequence was collected from a man aged 40-55 years in good health and CMV-seronegative. This chain joins TRBV6-4 to TRBJ2-3, and 12 junctional nucleotides match TRBD1. The DNA is as follows: TGTGCCAGCAGCGGGACAGGGGGCTCAGATACGCAGTATTTT. Its amino acids are CASSGTGGSDTQYF.